A single sample gave rise to the 13 T cell receptor beta chains below, sequenced in a study of T cell responses to AZD1222 COVID-19 vaccine. Here immunoSEQ multiplex PCR was the method, and the copy in TCRdb shows in-frame clones only, minus some. The top ten clones hold roughly 6% of a sample with 150,000 to 200,000 clones, about 90% of them seen once. The starting material was peripheral blood, obtained 28 days after the second AZD1222 dose. The receptors come from an adult who received the AZD1222 COVID-19 vaccine.

The rearrangement uses TRBV9 and TRBJ1-2; 8 positions agree with TRBD1. The CDR3 length is 19 residues. The V segment lost 0 bases and the J segment 6 bases; nucleotides outside the gene matches: 19. Germline CDR1 reads SGDLS; CDR2 reads YYNGEE. This chain's CDR3 is CASSVGVGGTGLGIDGYTF. The CDR3 region has the DNA TGTGCCAGCAGCGTAGGGGTTGGAGGGACAGGCTTAGGGATTGATGGCTACACCTTC.

J is TRBJ1-6 and V is TRBV18, with D possibly matching TRBD1 (6 bases). Between the trimmed V and J ends, which lost 6 bases and 6 bases, there was a span of 15 bases. Germline CDR1 KGHSH, CDR2 LQKENI. The CDR3 is 15 residues long. CDR3 coding DNA: TGTGCCAGCTCCAACCAGGGGCAGCTTAATTCACCCCTCCACTTT. Amino acids: CASSNQGQLNSPLHF.

The J gene is TRBJ2-7, the V gene TRBV7-9; D could derive from TRBD1 or TRBD2 (5 bases each). The CDR3 spans 17 residues. Germline lookup yields CDR1 SEHNR and CDR2 FQNEAQ (reference sequence). V shed 4 bases and J shed 2 bases, with 21 bases lying between them. The DNA of the CDR3 is TGTGCCAGCAGCTCGACCCGGGACGGACCTACAACCTACGAGCAGTACTTC. Translating gives CASSSTRDGPTTYEQYF.

The chain couples TRBV3-1 (or the pseudogene TRBV3-2) to TRBJ2-1; 8 nucleotides align to TRBD2. Germline values: CDR1 LGHDT, CDR2 YNNKEL (reference sequence). Trimming at V came to 0 bases and at J to 13 bases, leaving 8 bases not matched to a gene. This CDR3 spans 14 amino acids. CDR3 region: CASSQDRREGPQFF. CDR3 in DNA: TGTGCCAGCAGCCAAGATAGACGGGAGGGCCCCCAGTTCTTC.

This sequence joins TRBV7-2 and TRBJ2-3; TRBD2 might be the D (6 bases). V lost 5 bases, J lost 2 bases, and 11 bases lay in between. This CDR3 contains 14 residues. Germline CDR1 reads SGHTA; CDR2 reads FQGNSA. In DNA, the CDR3 is TGTGCCAGCAGCCTCGGACTAAACACAGATACGCAGTATTTT. Its protein is CASSLGLNTDTQYF.

This clone was observed once. V gene TRBV27 combines with J gene TRBJ2-5; 7 bases are a match to TRBD1. Germline V lookup: CDR1 MNHEY, CDR2 SMNVEV (reference sequence). J lost 4 bases, V lost 5 bases, and 10 bases had no gene match. The CDR3 length is 15 residues. The CDR3 DNA sequence: TGTGCCAGCAGTCCAGGGGGTGGGGGCGTAGAGACCCAGTACTTC. This sequence encodes CASSPGGGGVETQYF.

The CDR3 DNA is TGTGCCAGCCGGACTAGCGGGGGATACACCGGGGAGCTGTTTTTT. This translates into CASRTSGGYTGELFF. This chain links TRBV19 with TRBJ2-2, with 13 bases aligning to TRBD2. CDR1 and CDR2 from the germline V gene are LNHDA and SQIVND (reference sequence). V was pared by 9 bases and J by 3 bases, with 4 bases of the junction left unmatched. The CDR3 has 15 amino acids. Full variable domain (missing parts from reference TRBV19 and TRBJ2-2): DGGITQSPKYLFRKEGQNVTLSCEQNLNHDAMYWYRQDPGQGLRLIYYSQIVNDFQKGDIAEGYSVSREKKESFPLTVTSAQKNPTAFYLCASRTSGGYTGELFFGEGSRLTVL.

This chain uses TRBV5-1 with TRBJ2-1; 7 bases line up with TRBD1. The V gene end was trimmed by 4 bases and the J gene end by 2 bases; junction bases not matched to a gene: 9. Per the germline V gene, CDR1 is SGHRS and CDR2 is YFSETQ. This CDR3 is 16 amino acids long. The CDR3 DNA reads TGCGCCAGCAGCCTAAGACAGGGTGCAACCTACAATGAGCAGTTCTTC. Translated, it gives CASSLRQGATYNEQFF.

CDR3 sequence: CASSSPTGRGATLHF. CDR3 bases: TGTGCCAGCAGTTCCCCTACCGGGAGGGGGGCCACCCTCCACTTT. The genes are TRBV28 and TRBJ1-6; possible D gene TRBD1, 6 bases. The V end was cut by 4 bases, the J end by 14 bases, with 21 bases between. Germline V gene sequence: CDR1 MDHEN, CDR2 SYDVKM. CDR3 size: 15 residues.

The V gene is TRBV11-2, the J gene TRBJ2-1; possible D gene TRBD1, 6 bases. Germline-derived CDR1 and CDR2 are SGHAT and FQNNGV. V lost 6 bases to trimming and J lost 6 bases, with 12 bases between them. CDR3 length equals 13 residues. Here the CDR3 reads CASRKTGLNEQFF. CDR3 bases: TGTGCCAGCAGGAAAACAGGGCTCAATGAGCAGTTCTTC.

The chain is built from TRBV18 and TRBJ2-1, with TRBD2 matching over 10 bases. The CDR3 sequence is 15 residues long. CDR1 and CDR2 (germline): KGHSH, LQKENI. V lost 5 bases and J lost 9; bases outside the gene matches: 10. DNA for the CDR3: TGTGCCAGCTCAATCGGGACTAGCGTACGGATTGAGCAGTTCTTC. It yields the protein CASSIGTSVRIEQFF.

CDR3 protein: CASSQDSGPYNEQFF. The CDR3, as DNA: TGTGCCAGCAGCCAAGATAGCGGGCCCTACAATGAGCAGTTCTTC. This chain uses TRBV3-1 (or the pseudogene TRBV3-2) with TRBJ2-1; TRBD2 agrees at 7 bases. Germline lookup yields CDR1 LGHDT and CDR2 YNNKEL (reference sequence). Trimming cost V 0 bases and J 2 bases; bases outside gene matches: 1. The CDR3 contains 15 residues.

The table lists this clone with a few counts. The gene calls are TRBV30 and TRBJ1-6, with D perhaps matching TRBD1 (5 bases). CDR1 is GTSNPN, CDR2 SVGIG, per germline (reference sequence). The CDR3 spans 15 residues. Trimming pared 2 bases from V and 10 bases from J, leaving 18 bases between. CDR3 region: CAWSHTGTLYSPLHF. The CDR3 DNA follows: TGTGCCTGGAGTCATACCGGGACCCTTTACTCACCCCTCCACTTT.